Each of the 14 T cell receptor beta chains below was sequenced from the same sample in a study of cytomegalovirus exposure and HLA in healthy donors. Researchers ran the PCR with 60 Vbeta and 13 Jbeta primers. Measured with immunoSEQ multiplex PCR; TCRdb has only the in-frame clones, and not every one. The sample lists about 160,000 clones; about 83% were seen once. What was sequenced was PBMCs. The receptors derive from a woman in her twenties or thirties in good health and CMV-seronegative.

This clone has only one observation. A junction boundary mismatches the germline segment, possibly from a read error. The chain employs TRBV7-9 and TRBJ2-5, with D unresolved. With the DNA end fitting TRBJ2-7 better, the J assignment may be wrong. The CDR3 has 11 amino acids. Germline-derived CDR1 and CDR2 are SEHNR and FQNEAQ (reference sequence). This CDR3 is CPSSPSYEQYF. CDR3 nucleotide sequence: TGTCCCAGCAGCCCCTCCTACGAGCAGTACTTC.

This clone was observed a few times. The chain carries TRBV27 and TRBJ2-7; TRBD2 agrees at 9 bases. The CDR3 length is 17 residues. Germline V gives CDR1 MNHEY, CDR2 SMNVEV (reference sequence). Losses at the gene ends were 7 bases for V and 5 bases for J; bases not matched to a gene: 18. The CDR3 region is CASTDYGGSGRYHEQYF. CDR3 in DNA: TGTGCCAGCACCGACTATGGGGGTAGCGGGAGATACCACGAGCAGTACTTC.

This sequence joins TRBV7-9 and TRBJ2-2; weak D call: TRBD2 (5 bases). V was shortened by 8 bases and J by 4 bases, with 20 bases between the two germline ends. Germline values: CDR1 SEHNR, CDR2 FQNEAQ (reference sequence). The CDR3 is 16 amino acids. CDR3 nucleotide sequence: TGTGCCAGCTCTACGGCCGGGGTGGTCAGCACCGGGGAGCTGTTTTTT. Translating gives CASSTAGVVSTGELFF. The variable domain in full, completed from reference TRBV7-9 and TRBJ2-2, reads DTGVSQNPRHKITKRGQNVTFRCDPISEHNRLYWYRQTLGQGPEFLTYFQNEAQLEKSRLLSDRFSAERPKGSFSTLEIQRTEQGDSAMYLCASSTAGVVSTGELFFGEGSRLTVL.

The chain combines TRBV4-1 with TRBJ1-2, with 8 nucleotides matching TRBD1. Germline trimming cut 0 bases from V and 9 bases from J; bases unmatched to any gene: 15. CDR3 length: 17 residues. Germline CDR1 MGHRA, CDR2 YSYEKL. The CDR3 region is CASSQDESGGVLGSYTF. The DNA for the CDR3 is TGCGCCAGCAGCCAAGATGAGTCAGGGGGCGTGCTTGGTAGCTACACCTTC.

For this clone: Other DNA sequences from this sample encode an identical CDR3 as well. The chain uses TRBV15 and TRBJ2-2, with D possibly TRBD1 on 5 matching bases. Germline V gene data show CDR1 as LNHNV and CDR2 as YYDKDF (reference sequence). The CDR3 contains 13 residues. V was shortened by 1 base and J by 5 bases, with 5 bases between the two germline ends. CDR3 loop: CATSRAGTGELFF. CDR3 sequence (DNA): TGTGCCACCAGCAGAGCAGGGACCGGGGAGCTGTTTTTT.

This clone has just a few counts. CDR3 nucleotide sequence: TGCGCCAGCAGCTCGGGACAGGGAGGTCCTGAAGCTTTCTTT. This codes for CASSSGQGGPEAFF. The chain couples TRBV5-1 to TRBJ1-1; 9 nucleotides align to TRBD1. CDR1 is SGHRS and CDR2 is YFSETQ in the germline V gene. The J segment lost 6 bases and the V segment lost 3 bases, leaving 6 bases of the junction unmatched. The CDR3 loop spans 14 amino acids.

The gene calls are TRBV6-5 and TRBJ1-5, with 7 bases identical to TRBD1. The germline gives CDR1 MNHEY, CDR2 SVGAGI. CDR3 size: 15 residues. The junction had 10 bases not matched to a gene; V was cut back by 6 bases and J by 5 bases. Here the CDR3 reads CASRKHGTEDQPQHF. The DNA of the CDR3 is TGTGCCAGCAGGAAACACGGGACAGAGGATCAGCCCCAGCATTTT.

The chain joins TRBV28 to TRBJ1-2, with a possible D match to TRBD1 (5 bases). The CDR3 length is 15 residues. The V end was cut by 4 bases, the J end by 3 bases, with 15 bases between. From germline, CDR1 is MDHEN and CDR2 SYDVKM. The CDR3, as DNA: TGTGCCAGCAGTTCACCATCAGGGCGATACTATGGCTACACCTTC. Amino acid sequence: CASSSPSGRYYGYTF.

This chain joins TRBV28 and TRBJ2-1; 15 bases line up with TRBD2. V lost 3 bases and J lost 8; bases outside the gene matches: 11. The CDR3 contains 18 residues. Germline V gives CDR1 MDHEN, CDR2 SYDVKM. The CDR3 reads CASSLGTSGRTASYEQFF. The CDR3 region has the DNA TGTGCCAGCAGTTTGGGGACTAGCGGGAGGACCGCGAGCTATGAGCAGTTCTTC.

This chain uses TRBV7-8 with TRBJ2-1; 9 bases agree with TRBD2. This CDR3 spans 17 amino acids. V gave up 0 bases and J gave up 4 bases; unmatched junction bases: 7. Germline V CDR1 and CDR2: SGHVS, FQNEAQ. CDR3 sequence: CASSLASLAGLYNEQFF. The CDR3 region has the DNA TGTGCCAGCAGCTTAGCGTCCCTAGCGGGACTTTACAATGAGCAGTTCTTC.

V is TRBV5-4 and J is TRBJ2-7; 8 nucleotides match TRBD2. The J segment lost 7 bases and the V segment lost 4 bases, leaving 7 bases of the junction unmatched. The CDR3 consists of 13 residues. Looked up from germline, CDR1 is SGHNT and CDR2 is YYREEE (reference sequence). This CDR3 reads CASSPSGRWEQYF. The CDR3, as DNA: TGTGCCAGCAGCCCCAGCGGGAGATGGGAGCAGTACTTC. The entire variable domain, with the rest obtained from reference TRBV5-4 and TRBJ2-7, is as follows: ETGVTQSPTHLIKTRGQQVTLRCSSQSGHNTVSWYQQALGQGPQFIFQYYREEENGRGNFPPRFSGLQFPNYSSELNVNALELDDSALYLCASSPSGRWEQYFGPGTRLTVT.

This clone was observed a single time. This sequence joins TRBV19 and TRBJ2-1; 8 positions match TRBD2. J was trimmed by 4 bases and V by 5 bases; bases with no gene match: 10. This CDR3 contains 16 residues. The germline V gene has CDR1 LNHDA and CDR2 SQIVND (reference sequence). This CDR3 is CASSPTSGLKYNEQFF. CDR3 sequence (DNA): TGTGCCAGTAGTCCAACTAGCGGACTCAAATACAATGAGCAGTTCTTC.

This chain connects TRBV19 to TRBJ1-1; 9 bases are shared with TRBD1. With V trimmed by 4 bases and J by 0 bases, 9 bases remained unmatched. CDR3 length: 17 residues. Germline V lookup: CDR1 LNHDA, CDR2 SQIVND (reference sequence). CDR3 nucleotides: TGTGCCAGTAGTACCTCGGACAGGGGAGGATTGAACACTGAAGCTTTCTTT. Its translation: CASSTSDRGGLNTEAFF.

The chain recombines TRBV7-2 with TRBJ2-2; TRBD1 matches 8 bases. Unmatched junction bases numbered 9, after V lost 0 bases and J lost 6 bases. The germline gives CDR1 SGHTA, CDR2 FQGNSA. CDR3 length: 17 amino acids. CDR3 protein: CASSLALFQGAAGELFF. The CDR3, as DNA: TGTGCCAGCAGCTTAGCGCTCTTCCAGGGGGCCGCCGGGGAGCTGTTTTTT. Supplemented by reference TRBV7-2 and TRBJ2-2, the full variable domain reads GAGVSQSPSNKVTEKGKDVELRCDPISGHTALYWYRQSLGQGLEFLIYFQGNSAPDKSGLPSDRFSAERTGGSVSTLTIQRTQQEDSAVYLCASSLALFQGAAGELFFGEGSRLTVL.